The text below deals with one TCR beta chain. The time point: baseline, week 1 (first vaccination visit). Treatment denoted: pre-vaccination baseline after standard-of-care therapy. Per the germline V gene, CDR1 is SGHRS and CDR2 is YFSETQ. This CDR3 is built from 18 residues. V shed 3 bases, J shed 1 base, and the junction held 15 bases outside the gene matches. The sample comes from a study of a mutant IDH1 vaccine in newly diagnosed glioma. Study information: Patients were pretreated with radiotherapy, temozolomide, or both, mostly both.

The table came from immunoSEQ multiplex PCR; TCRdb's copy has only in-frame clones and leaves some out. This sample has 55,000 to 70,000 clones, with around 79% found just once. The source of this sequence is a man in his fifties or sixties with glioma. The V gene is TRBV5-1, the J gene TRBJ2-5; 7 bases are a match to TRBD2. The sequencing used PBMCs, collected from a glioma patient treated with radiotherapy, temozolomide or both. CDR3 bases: TGCGCCAGCAGCTCCAACTCCATTATTACTAGCGCCCAAGAGACCCAGTACTTC. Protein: CASSSNSIITSAQETQYF.